This T cell receptor beta chain was profiled in a study of cytomegalovirus exposure and HLA in healthy donors. Study in general: As released early, the data held 65 million to 90 million unique TCRs from HLA-typed donors. Regarding the study as a whole: Among TCR beta chains, those listed as cytomegalovirus-associated numbered over 150. Per published accounts, TCR beta sequences correctly predicted the HLA-A and HLA-B alleles of most subjects.

Notes on this clone: Its antigen is unidentified.

The PCR made use of 60 Vbeta and 13 Jbeta primers. The protocol was immunoSEQ multiplex PCR, while the TCRdb copy is restricted to in-frame clones and leaves out a portion. Found here are around 150,000 clones, roughly 80% of them singletons; the top ten hold around 3.3%. Sequencing was performed on PBMCs. This TCR derives from a woman in her thirties or forties in good health and CMV-seronegative.

This chain's CDR3 is CASMDRAAGNTIYF. The CDR3 DNA is TGTGCCAGCATGGACAGGGCTGCCGGAAACACCATATATTTT. The chain employs TRBV11-2 and TRBJ1-3; 8 bases fit TRBD1. J was trimmed by 4 bases and V by 7 bases; bases with no gene match: 6. The germline V gene has CDR1 SGHAT and CDR2 FQNNGV. The CDR3 contains 14 residues.